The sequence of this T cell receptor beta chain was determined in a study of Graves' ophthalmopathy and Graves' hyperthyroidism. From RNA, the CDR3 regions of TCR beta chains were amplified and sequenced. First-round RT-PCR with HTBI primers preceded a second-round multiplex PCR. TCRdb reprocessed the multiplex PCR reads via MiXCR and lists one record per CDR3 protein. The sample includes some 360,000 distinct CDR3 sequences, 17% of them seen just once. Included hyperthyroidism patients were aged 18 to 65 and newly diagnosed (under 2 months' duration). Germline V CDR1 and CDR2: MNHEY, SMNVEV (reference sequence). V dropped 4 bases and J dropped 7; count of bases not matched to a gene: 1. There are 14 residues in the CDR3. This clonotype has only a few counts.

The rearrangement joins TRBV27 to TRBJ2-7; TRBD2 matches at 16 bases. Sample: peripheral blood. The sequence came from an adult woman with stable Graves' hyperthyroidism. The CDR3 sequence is CASSWGLAGGEQYF. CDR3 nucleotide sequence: TGTGCCAGCAGTTGGGGACTAGCGGGGGGGGAGCAGTACTTC.